The 28 T cell receptor beta chains listed next were all sequenced from one sample in a study of blood T cell repertoires in COVID-19. TCRdb keeps only in-frame clones here, not all; method: immunoSEQ multiplex PCR. This sample yields under 150,000 clones, of which around 73% are seen a single time; roughly 8.6% belongs to the top ten. The specimen sequenced was peripheral blood. Receptors were obtained from a woman aged 45-65 years with active or convalescent COVID-19.

This chain joins TRBV29-1 and TRBJ1-2; D ambiguous. The germline CDR1 and CDR2 sequences are SQVTM and ANQGSEA. V lost 5 bases, J lost 6 bases, and 16 bases lay in between. The CDR3 is 13 amino acids. The CDR3 sequence: CSVTSNYGNGYTF. For the CDR3, the DNA is TGCAGCGTTACCTCGAACTACGGAAATGGCTACACCTTC.

V is TRBV7-8 and J is TRBJ2-7; 11 nucleotides match TRBD1. The CDR3 is made up of 15 amino acids. The germline CDR1 and CDR2 sequences are SGHVS and FQNEAQ. After removal of 7 bases from V and 7 bases from J, the junction contained 12 bases not matched to a gene. The chain's CDR3 is CASTPFRTGGIEQYF. CDR3 DNA sequence: TGTGCCAGCACCCCCTTCCGGACAGGGGGCATAGAGCAGTACTTC.

This chain uses TRBV10-3 with TRBJ2-1; D unclear. The CDR3 totals 13 residues. Between the trimmed V and J ends, which lost 0 bases and 7 bases, there was a span of 7 bases. Germline CDR1 and CDR2: ENHRY and SYGVKD. Here the CDR3 DNA reads TGTGCCATCAGTGAGTCGACCGGGAATGAGCAGTTCTTC. The encoded protein is CAISESTGNEQFF.

This rearrangement joins TRBV21-1 to TRBJ2-2; the table's D call, TRBD1, has no DNA check behind it. TRBV21-1 is a known pseudogene. The CDR3 consists of 18 residues. The CDR3 nucleotides are TGTGCCAGCAGCCCTGGGGACAACGCCGACGCGAACACCGGGGAGCTGTTTTTT. Protein product: CASSPGDNADANTGELFF.

The V gene is TRBV12-5, the J gene TRBJ2-3; 13 bases line up with TRBD2. CDR1 and CDR2 (germline): LGHNT, FRNRAP. The CDR3 runs 14 residues. Written as DNA, the CDR3 is TGTGAATTGGGACTAGCGGGACGGAAAGATACGCAGTATTTT. This translates into CELGLAGRKDTQYF.

The sample holds many counts of this clone. This chain uses TRBV5-4 with TRBJ2-5; 7 bases map to TRBD2. Per the germline V gene, CDR1 is SGHNT and CDR2 is YYREEE (reference sequence). V trimming: 3 bases; J trimming: 3 bases; junction bases outside the gene matches: 11. The CDR3 consists of 16 residues. CDR3 bases: TGTGCCAGCAGCTCTGGCTTGTGGGAGGGAGAAGAGACCCAGTACTTC. It is translated as CASSSGLWEGEETQYF.

The J gene is TRBJ2-7, the V gene TRBV24-1; D may be TRBD1 (6 bases). The CDR3 has 13 amino acids. CDR1 is KGHDR and CDR2 is SFDVKD in the germline V gene. V lost 5 bases, J lost 3 bases, and 10 bases lay in between. CDR3 bases: TGTGCCACCAGTGGCCCCAGGGGCTACGAGCAGTACTTC. It codes for CATSGPRGYEQYF.

This clone occurred once. This chain links TRBV5-4 with TRBJ1-2; D is perhaps TRBD1 (6 bases). The V and J ends lost 4 bases and 8 bases respectively, with 18 bases between them. Germline-derived CDR1 and CDR2 are SGHNT and YYREEE (reference sequence). CDR3 length: 14 residues. CDR3 coding DNA: TGTGCCAGCAGCCCTGGCCGGGGGGCAGGAGGCTACACCTTC. Amino acid sequence: CASSPGRGAGGYTF.

On this clone itself: Other DNA sequences in the sample encode the same CDR3. The chain carries TRBV18 and TRBJ2-3; 7 bases map to TRBD1. Germline CDR1 reads KGHSH; CDR2 reads LQKENI. This CDR3 contains 15 residues. V lost 3 bases to trimming and J lost 2 bases; unmatched junction nucleotides: 5. This CDR3 is CASSPNRGDTDTQYF. Here the CDR3 DNA reads TGTGCCAGCTCACCCAACAGGGGTGACACAGATACGCAGTATTTT.

CDR3 sequence (DNA): TGTGCCATCAGTGGCGGGACAGCATCTGGAAACACCATATATTTT. Protein: CAISGGTASGNTIYF. V usage is TRBV10-3 and J usage is TRBJ1-3; 7 bases are a match to TRBD1. CDR1 ENHRY and CDR2 SYGVKD come from the germline V gene. Trimming removed 4 bases from V and 1 base from J; junction bases left unmatched: 4. CDR3 size: 15 residues.

This sequence joins TRBV29-1 and TRBJ1-1; possible D gene TRBD1, 6 bases. The CDR3 has 14 residues. The V gene's germline CDR1 is SQVTM and CDR2 ANQGSEA. V lost 7 bases and J 5 bases, leaving 20 bases between the germline ends. Here the CDR3 DNA reads TGCAGCGGAAAGGGGCGGGGGGCGCGAACTGAAGCTTTCTTT. Translation gives CSGKGRGARTEAFF.

In the case of this clone: Other DNA sequences of this sample code for an identical CDR3. The genes are TRBV11-2 and TRBJ2-4; D is perhaps TRBD2 (7 bases). Germline CDR1 SGHAT, CDR2 FQNNGV. This CDR3 has 17 amino acids. The V gene lost 0 bases and the J gene lost 6 bases, with 18 bases spanning the gap. This CDR3 reads CASSLERGGGSLNIQYF. As DNA, the CDR3 is TGTGCCAGCAGCTTAGAAAGGGGGGGCGGGAGTTTAAACATTCAGTACTTC.

The rearrangement links TRBV7-3 to TRBJ1-1; D is possibly TRBD1 (6 bases). CDR1 SGHTA and CDR2 FQGTGA come from the germline V gene. V was shortened by 4 bases and J by 4 bases, with 16 bases between the two germline ends. This CDR3 region has 15 residues. CDR3 DNA: TGTGCCAGCAGCTCAGGGGAGAGGTTAAGCACTGAAGCTTTCTTT. Translated, it gives CASSSGERLSTEAFF. The entire variable domain, with the rest obtained from reference TRBV7-3 and TRBJ1-1, is as follows: GAGVSQTPSNKVTEKGKYVELRCDPISGHTALYWYRQSLGQGPEFLIYFQGTGAADDSGLPNDRFFAVRPEGSVSTLKIQRTERGDSAVYLCASSSGERLSTEAFFGQGTRLTVV.

The rearrangement joins TRBV6-5 to TRBJ2-7; 8 nucleotides align to TRBD1. CDR3 length: 14 residues. J was trimmed by 4 bases and V by 2 bases; bases with no gene match: 4. Looked up from germline, CDR1 is MNHEY and CDR2 is SVGAGI. The CDR3 loop is CASSYGQGAYEQYF. In nucleotides, the CDR3 is TGTGCCAGCAGTTACGGGCAGGGGGCTTACGAGCAGTACTTC.

This clone was found a few times. This chain joins TRBV3-1 (or the pseudogene TRBV3-2) and TRBJ1-1; D unclear. Trimming pared 1 base from V and 1 base from J, leaving 4 bases between. This CDR3 region has 13 residues. The germline CDR1 and CDR2 sequences are LGHDT and YNNKEL (reference sequence). The CDR3 DNA is TGTGCCAGCAGCCAAGCCAGGAACACTGAAGCTTTCTTT. Translating gives CASSQARNTEAFF.

This chain links TRBV27 with TRBJ2-5; D is perhaps TRBD1 (5 bases). V was cut by 3 bases and J by 5 bases, with 16 bases left in between. CDR1 and CDR2 (germline): MNHEY, SMNVEV (reference sequence). CDR3 length equals 15 residues. The CDR3: CASSLDPQGGETQYF. The CDR3 DNA is TGTGCCAGCAGTTTGGACCCCCAGGGCGGTGAGACCCAGTACTTC.

The chain is built from TRBV27 and TRBJ1-1; 7 bases fit TRBD1. The germline V gene encodes CDR1 MNHEY and CDR2 SMNVEV (reference sequence). CDR3 size: 18 residues. V was clipped by 8 bases and J by 0 bases; unmatched bases: 18. The CDR3 sequence: CASPPKGTADLMNTEAFF. CDR3 bases: TGTGCCAGCCCCCCTAAGGGGACAGCCGATCTAATGAACACTGAAGCTTTCTTT.

The chain has TRBV5-1 and TRBJ2-3; TRBD2 aligns across 7 bases. V shed 0 bases and J 2 bases; nucleotides not matched to a gene: 9. The germline CDR1 and CDR2 sequences are SGHRS and YFSETQ. This CDR3 comprises 17 residues. The CDR3 is CASSLGPQAGNTDTQYF. CDR3 coding DNA: TGCGCCAGCAGCTTGGGGCCCCAAGCGGGAAACACAGATACGCAGTATTTT.

The chain has TRBV7-2 and TRBJ2-1; 8 bases align to TRBD2. Germline CDR1 SGHTA, CDR2 FQGNSA. The CDR3 consists of 17 residues. V shed 1 base and J 0 bases; nucleotides not matched to a gene: 5. The CDR3 is CASSLGTSRRSYNEQFF. The CDR3 DNA reads TGTGCCAGCAGCTTAGGGACTAGCAGACGCTCCTACAATGAGCAGTTCTTC.

The chain couples TRBV9 to TRBJ2-5; 11 bases are shared with TRBD2. This CDR3 spans 15 amino acids. The J segment lost 1 base and the V segment lost 3 bases, leaving 2 bases of the junction unmatched. Germline lookup yields CDR1 SGDLS and CDR2 YYNGEE. The CDR3 loop reads CASSGLAGSQETQYF. CDR3 DNA: TGTGCCAGCAGCGGACTAGCGGGGAGCCAAGAGACCCAGTACTTC.

About this clone itself: The sample contains more than one DNA sequence encoding this CDR3. The chain uses TRBV18 and TRBJ1-1, with 7 bases aligning to TRBD1. The J segment lost 1 base and the V segment lost 4 bases, leaving 3 bases of the junction unmatched. The CDR3 spans 14 residues. CDR1 KGHSH and CDR2 LQKENI come from the germline V gene. The CDR3 loop is CASSRDRKNTEAFF. The CDR3 DNA reads as TGTGCCAGCTCACGGGACAGAAAGAACACTGAAGCTTTCTTT.

The sample holds a few counts of this clone. This sequence joins TRBV11-2 and TRBJ2-2, with 13 nucleotides matching TRBD2. The CDR3 is 18 residues long. V trimming: 5 bases; J trimming: 7 bases; junction bases outside the gene matches: 13. Looked up from germline, CDR1 is SGHAT and CDR2 is FQNNGV. The CDR3 is CASSPHTGLAGRVGELFF. The CDR3 DNA follows: TGTGCCAGCAGCCCTCACACGGGACTAGCGGGGAGGGTCGGGGAGCTGTTTTTT.

A word on this clone: Different DNA sequences within this sample yield the same CDR3. CDR3 DNA sequence: TGCGCCAGCAGCCAAGTTCCCGGAGGCACAGATACGCAGTATTTT. Its protein is CASSQVPGGTDTQYF. The chain combines TRBV4-3 with TRBJ2-3, with D unresolved. There are 15 residues in the CDR3. Trimming took 1 base from V and 1 from J, leaving 9 bases between them. CDR1 LGHNA and CDR2 YSLEER come from the germline V gene.

The V and J genes are TRBV9 and TRBJ2-1; the D gene is possibly TRBD2 (5 bases). Germline V CDR1 and CDR2: SGDLS, YYNGEE. Trimming removed 1 base at V and 8 bases at J, with 13 bases between. The CDR3 loop spans 14 amino acids. The CDR3 here is CASSVRATTHEQFF. DNA for the CDR3: TGTGCCAGCAGCGTAAGAGCGACTACTCATGAGCAGTTCTTC.

This clone has just a few counts. The CDR3 DNA reads as TGTGCCAGCAGGACGGGGGGACAGGCTGACAATGAGCAGTTCTTC. Translation: CASRTGGQADNEQFF. The V and J genes are TRBV6-5 and TRBJ2-1; maybe TRBD1 (8 bases). Looked up from germline, CDR1 is MNHEY and CDR2 is SVGAGI. This CDR3 spans 15 amino acids. V lost 6 bases to trimming and J lost 5 bases, with 17 bases between them.

This clone showed up just a few times. The genes are TRBV25-1 and TRBJ2-1; maybe TRBD1 (5 bases). The V gene lost 2 bases and the J gene lost 7 bases, with 24 bases spanning the gap. Germline V gene sequence: CDR1 MGHDK, CDR2 SYGVNS. The CDR3 has 18 residues. CDR3 loop: CASSERAILRGRVNEQFF. In DNA form, the CDR3 reads TGTGCCAGCAGTGAACGCGCGATTCTTAGGGGTCGGGTGAATGAGCAGTTCTTC.

This sequence joins TRBV28 and TRBJ1-5, with 10 bases matching TRBD1. This CDR3 is 15 amino acids long. V lost 4 bases to trimming and J lost 6 bases; unmatched junction nucleotides: 6. Germline CDR1 reads MDHEN; CDR2 reads SYDVKM. CDR3 in amino acids: CASSSSTGGGQPQHF. CDR3 in DNA: TGTGCCAGCAGTTCCTCGACAGGGGGCGGTCAGCCCCAGCATTTT.

In this sample, this clone turned up a few times. The chain is built from TRBV5-1 and TRBJ1-5, with D tentatively TRBD1 (5 bases). Looked up from germline, CDR1 is SGHRS and CDR2 is YFSETQ. V was cut by 4 bases and J by 5 bases, with 10 bases left in between. CDR3 length equals 13 residues. The CDR3 DNA is TGCGCCAGCAGCCCAGGGTGGGATCAGCCCCAGCATTTT. This encodes CASSPGWDQPQHF.